The 24 T cell receptor beta chains listed next were all sequenced from one sample in a study of cytomegalovirus exposure and HLA in healthy donors. In the PCR, 60 Vbeta and 13 Jbeta primers were used. Only in-frame clones appear in the TCRdb table, and some are missing; sequencing was by immunoSEQ multiplex PCR. The repertoire holds roughly 82,000 clones, with about three quarters as singletons. The specimen was PBMCs. These receptors were taken from a woman between 40 and 55 years old in good health and CMV-seropositive.

The chain carries TRBV28 and TRBJ2-5; 8 bases align to TRBD2. The CDR3 is made up of 15 amino acids. V lost 6 bases, J lost 5 bases, and 11 bases stayed unmatched. CDR1 and CDR2 from the germline V gene are MDHEN and SYDVKM. CDR3 bases: TGTGCCAGCAGCCTCGGGGGGGCAGGGAGGGAGACCCAGTACTTC. Translation gives CASSLGGAGRETQYF. The complete variable domain, with remaining parts taken from reference TRBV28 and TRBJ2-5, reads DVKVTQSSRYLVKRTGEKVFLECVQDMDHENMFWYRQDPGLGLRLIYFSYDVKMKEKGDIPEGYSVSREKKERFSLILESASTNQTSMYLCASSLGGAGRETQYFGPGTRLLVL.

The rearrangement uses TRBV5-1 and TRBJ1-2, with TRBD1 as a possible D gene (6 bases). Germline CDR1 reads SGHRS; CDR2 reads YFSETQ. The length of the CDR3 is 15 residues. Trimming took 6 bases from V and 7 from J, leaving 22 bases between them. The CDR3: CASTDDLSQGSGYTF. CDR3 nucleotides: TGCGCCAGCACTGACGACCTATCCCAGGGGTCTGGCTACACCTTC.

This sequence joins TRBV7-2 and TRBJ2-7; TRBD2 matches at 13 bases. This CDR3 contains 18 residues. Trimming removed 3 bases from V and 0 bases from J; junction bases left unmatched: 8. Germline V lookup: CDR1 SGHTA, CDR2 FQGNSA. The CDR3 loop is CASSLIGTSGASSYEQYF. Written as DNA, the CDR3 is TGTGCCAGCAGCTTGATAGGGACTAGCGGGGCCTCCTCCTACGAGCAGTACTTC.

CDR3 loop: CASSRDRDYTGELFF. The DNA of the CDR3 is TGTGCCAGCAGCCGGGACAGAGACTACACCGGGGAGCTGTTTTTT. V usage is TRBV7-9 and J usage is TRBJ2-2, with 7 bases lining up with TRBD1. This CDR3 has 15 residues. Germline V gene data show CDR1 as SEHNR and CDR2 as FQNEAQ (reference sequence). V shed 5 bases, J shed 3 bases, and the junction held 6 bases outside the gene matches.

V usage is TRBV6-6 and J usage is TRBJ1-2; D is possibly TRBD1 (5 bases). With 2 bases removed from V and 4 bases from J, the gap between germline ends came to 11 bases. The germline gives CDR1 MNHNY, CDR2 SVGAGI (reference sequence). The CDR3 loop spans 14 amino acids. The chain's CDR3 is CASSYTAGVYGYTF. As DNA, the CDR3 is TGTGCCAGCAGTTACACAGCGGGGGTCTATGGCTACACCTTC.

The chain couples TRBV28 to TRBJ1-4; 8 positions agree with TRBD1. CDR1 and CDR2 from the germline V gene are MDHEN and SYDVKM. The ends lost 1 base at V and 4 bases at J; junction bases unmatched: 2. The CDR3 has 15 amino acids. CDR3 in amino acids: CASSLLGQDNEKLFF. In DNA form, the CDR3 reads TGTGCCAGCAGTTTATTGGGACAGGATAATGAAAAACTGTTTTTT. Full variable domain (missing parts from reference TRBV28 and TRBJ1-4): DVKVTQSSRYLVKRTGEKVFLECVQDMDHENMFWYRQDPGLGLRLIYFSYDVKMKEKGDIPEGYSVSREKKERFSLILESASTNQTSMYLCASSLLGQDNEKLFFGSGTQLSVL.

This clone appeared a few times. The V gene is TRBV18, the J gene TRBJ1-2, with TRBD1 matching over 7 bases. With V trimmed by 3 bases and J by 8 bases, 6 bases remained unmatched. The CDR3 runs to 13 residues. Germline V gives CDR1 KGHSH, CDR2 LQKENI. In DNA form, the CDR3 reads TGTGCCAGCTCACCCGGACAGGAGACGGGCTACACCTTC. This sequence encodes CASSPGQETGYTF.

The chain carries TRBV6-1 and TRBJ1-3; D is uncertain. Trimming took 10 bases from V and 8 from J, leaving 15 bases between them. The CDR3 length is 12 residues. Germline CDR1 reads MNHNS; CDR2 reads SASEGT. The CDR3 DNA is TGTGCCACCGCGAGCGTCGGAGACACCATATATTTT. It yields the protein CATASVGDTIYF.

This chain connects TRBV19 to TRBJ2-5; D perhaps matches TRBD1 (7 bases). Germline V CDR1 and CDR2: LNHDA, SQIVND (reference sequence). The CDR3 is 13 amino acids. Trimming shortened V by 3 bases and J by 4 bases, and 9 bases separated the two germline ends. CDR3 nucleotides: TGTGCCAGTAGTATGCAGGGGGGAGAGACCCAGTACTTC. It is translated as CASSMQGGETQYF.

The rearrangement uses TRBV18 and TRBJ2-1; 7 bases are shared with TRBD1. This CDR3 is built from 16 residues. V lost 3 bases, J lost 0 bases, and 5 bases stayed unmatched. Germline V gives CDR1 KGHSH, CDR2 LQKENI. CDR3 DNA sequence: TGTGCCAGCTCACCGATCCGGGACAGCTCCTACAATGAGCAGTTCTTC. Translating it yields CASSPIRDSSYNEQFF.

The chain carries TRBV6-5 and TRBJ1-2; 10 bases match TRBD1. J was trimmed by 8 bases and V by 2 bases; bases with no gene match: 5. This CDR3 spans 14 amino acids. The germline V gene encodes CDR1 MNHEY and CDR2 SVGAGI. CDR3 loop: CASSYGGQGHGYTF. The CDR3, as DNA: TGTGCCAGCAGTTACGGGGGACAGGGGCACGGCTACACCTTC.

V usage is TRBV28 and J usage is TRBJ2-7; D is ambiguous. Trimming pared 5 bases from V and 2 bases from J, leaving 7 bases between. This CDR3 has 12 residues. Germline CDR1 reads MDHEN; CDR2 reads SYDVKM. The CDR3 here is CASSLPPYEQYF. The CDR3 bases are TGTGCCAGCAGTCTACCCCCCTACGAGCAGTACTTC.

The chain employs TRBV5-1 and TRBJ1-1; D is ambiguous. CDR1 is SGHRS and CDR2 is YFSETQ in the germline V gene. The CDR3 contains 13 residues. V was cut by 0 bases and J by 7 bases, with 10 bases left in between. Written as DNA, the CDR3 is TGCGCCAGCAGCTTGGCGGGGAGAGGTGAAGCTTTCTTT. As protein: CASSLAGRGEAFF.

The V call is TRBV15, the J call TRBJ1-2; 9 bases are shared with TRBD1. This CDR3 is built from 13 residues. V trimming: 3 bases; J trimming: 9 bases; junction bases outside the gene matches: 5. Germline-derived CDR1 and CDR2 are LNHNV and YYDKDF (reference sequence). The CDR3 spells CATSSRTGVSYTF. As DNA, the CDR3 is TGTGCCACCAGCAGCCGGACAGGGGTGAGCTACACCTTC.

The gene calls are TRBV6-6 and TRBJ1-1; D is unclear. Trimming removed 6 bases at V and 0 bases at J, with 5 bases between. Germline assignment: CDR1 MNHNY and CDR2 SVGAGI (reference sequence). The CDR3 has 12 amino acids. Written as DNA, the CDR3 is TGTGCCAGCAGAGAGATGAACACTGAAGCTTTCTTT. Protein product: CASREMNTEAFF.

This chain uses TRBV4-3 with TRBJ2-6; 13 bases are shared with TRBD2. CDR3 size: 18 residues. The ends lost 4 bases at V and 0 bases at J; junction bases unmatched: 3. Germline CDR1 reads LGHNA; CDR2 reads YSLEER. In nucleotides, the CDR3 is TGCGCCAGCAGCCCGGGACTAGCGGGGACCTCTGGGGCCAACGTCCTGACTTTC. Its translation: CASSPGLAGTSGANVLTF.

This chain joins TRBV4-1 and TRBJ2-1, with D tentatively TRBD2 (6 bases). This CDR3 contains 16 residues. Germline V gene lookup returns CDR1 MGHRA and CDR2 YSYEKL. The V end lost 0 bases, the J end lost 5 bases, and 14 bases lay between the germline ends. The CDR3 protein is CASSQERSSGHNEQFF. DNA of the CDR3: TGCGCCAGCAGCCAAGAACGAAGTAGCGGTCACAATGAGCAGTTCTTC.

The chain carries TRBV9 and TRBJ1-4; 7 nucleotides match TRBD1. J gave up 3 bases and V 3 bases, and 8 bases lay outside the gene matches. This CDR3 region has 16 residues. The V gene's germline CDR1 is SGDLS and CDR2 YYNGEE. CDR3 sequence: CASSATRQGANEKLFF. The CDR3 region has the DNA TGTGCCAGCAGCGCCACCCGACAGGGTGCTAATGAAAAACTGTTTTTT.

As for this clone: Other DNA sequences of this sample code for an identical CDR3. J is TRBJ2-5 and V is TRBV5-4, with a tentative D call TRBD2 (6 bases). CDR1 and CDR2 from the germline V gene are SGHNT and YYREEE (reference sequence). V shed 0 bases and J shed 4 bases, with 7 bases lying between them. This CDR3 is 13 amino acids long. The CDR3 sequence: CASSLAGAETQYF. CDR3 DNA sequence: TGTGCCAGCAGCTTGGCGGGAGCAGAGACCCAGTACTTC.

The chain joins TRBV18 to TRBJ1-1, with 11 bases that match TRBD1. Germline trimming cut 2 bases from V and 4 bases from J; bases unmatched to any gene: 3. The CDR3 is 15 residues long. CDR1 and CDR2 from the germline V gene are KGHSH and LQKENI. The CDR3 DNA follows: TGTGCCAGCTCACCAGTGGGACAGGGGGGCACTGAAGCTTTCTTT. Translating it yields CASSPVGQGGTEAFF.

This chain joins TRBV6-1 and TRBJ2-7; weak D call: TRBD1 (5 bases). The CDR3 spans 14 residues. Trimming removed 0 bases at V and 2 bases at J, with 8 bases between. Germline CDR1 MNHNS, CDR2 SASEGT. In DNA, the CDR3 is TGTGCCAGCAGTGAAGCGACAGTCACCTACGAGCAGTACTTC. Protein: CASSEATVTYEQYF.

The chain has TRBV5-4 and TRBJ1-6; D may be TRBD1 (6 bases). Germline V gene lookup returns CDR1 SGHNT and CDR2 YYREEE (reference sequence). The CDR3 totals 13 residues. V lost 7 bases to trimming and J lost 6 bases, with 11 bases between them. The CDR3 nucleotides are TGTGCCAGCCAGGGGACACTTAATTCACCCCTCCACTTT. The encoded protein is CASQGTLNSPLHF. The full variable domain, in which reference TRBV5-4 and TRBJ1-6 provide the parts outside the CDR3, is ETGVTQSPTHLIKTRGQQVTLRCSSQSGHNTVSWYQQALGQGPQFIFQYYREEENGRGNFPPRFSGLQFPNYSSELNVNALELDDSALYLCASQGTLNSPLHFGNGTRLTVT.

This sequence joins TRBV5-8 and TRBJ2-3; 7 bases line up with TRBD1. This CDR3 region has 14 residues. Germline lookup yields CDR1 SGHTS and CDR2 YDEGEE. The J segment lost 2 bases and the V segment lost 7 bases, leaving 7 bases of the junction unmatched. CDR3 amino acids: CASRRQGYTDTQYF. The DNA of the CDR3 is TGTGCCAGCCGGAGACAGGGATACACAGATACGCAGTATTTT. The variable domain in full, completed from reference TRBV5-8 and TRBJ2-3, reads EAGVTQSPTHLIKTRGQQATLRCSPISGHTSVYWYQQALGLGLQFLLWYDEGEERNRGNFPPRFSGRQFPNYSSELNVNALELEDSALYLCASRRQGYTDTQYFGPGTRLTVL.

The chain combines TRBV5-1 with TRBJ2-1; 7 nucleotides agree with TRBD1. There are 15 residues in the CDR3. Germline trimming cut 0 bases from V and 7 bases from J; bases unmatched to any gene: 7. CDR1 and CDR2 from the germline V gene are SGHRS and YFSETQ. The CDR3 protein is CASSLEGGGGNEQFF. In DNA form, the CDR3 reads TGCGCCAGCAGCTTGGAAGGGGGCGGTGGAAATGAGCAGTTCTTC.